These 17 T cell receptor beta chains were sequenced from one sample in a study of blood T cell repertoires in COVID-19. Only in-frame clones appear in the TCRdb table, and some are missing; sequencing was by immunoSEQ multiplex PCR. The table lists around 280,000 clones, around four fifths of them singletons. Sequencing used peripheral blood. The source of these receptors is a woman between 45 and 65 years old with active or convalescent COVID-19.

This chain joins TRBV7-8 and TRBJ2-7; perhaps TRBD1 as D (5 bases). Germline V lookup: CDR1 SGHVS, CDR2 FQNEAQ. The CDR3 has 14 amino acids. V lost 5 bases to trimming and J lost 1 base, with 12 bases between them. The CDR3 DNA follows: TGTGCCAGCAGCATTACGGACAAATCCTACGAGCAGTACTTC. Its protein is CASSITDKSYEQYF.

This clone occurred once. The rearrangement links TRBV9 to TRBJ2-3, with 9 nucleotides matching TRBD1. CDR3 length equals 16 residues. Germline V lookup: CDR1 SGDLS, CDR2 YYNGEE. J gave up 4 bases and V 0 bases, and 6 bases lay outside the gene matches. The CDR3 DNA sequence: TGTGCCAGCAGCGTAGAGGGACAGGGTCCGGCAGATACGCAGTATTTT. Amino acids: CASSVEGQGPADTQYF.

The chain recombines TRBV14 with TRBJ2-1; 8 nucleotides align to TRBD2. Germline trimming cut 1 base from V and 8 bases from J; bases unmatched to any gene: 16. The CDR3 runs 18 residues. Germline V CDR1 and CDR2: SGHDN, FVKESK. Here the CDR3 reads CASSQGWGTSGPVDEQFF. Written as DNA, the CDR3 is TGTGCCAGCAGCCAAGGGTGGGGCACTAGCGGTCCAGTGGATGAGCAGTTCTTC.

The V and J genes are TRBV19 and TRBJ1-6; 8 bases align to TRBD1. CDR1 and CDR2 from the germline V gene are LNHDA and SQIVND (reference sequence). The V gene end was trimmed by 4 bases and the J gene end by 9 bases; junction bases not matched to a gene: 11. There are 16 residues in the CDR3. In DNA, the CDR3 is TGTGCCAGTAGTACTGAAAGGGACAGGAGGACTTCACCCCTCCACTTT. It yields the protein CASSTERDRRTSPLHF.

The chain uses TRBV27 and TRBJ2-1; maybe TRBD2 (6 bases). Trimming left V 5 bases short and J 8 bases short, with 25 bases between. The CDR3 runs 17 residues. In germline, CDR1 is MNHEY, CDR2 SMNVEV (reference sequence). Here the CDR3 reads CASSTLAVRRDNDEQFF. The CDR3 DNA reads TGTGCCAGCAGTACTTTAGCGGTCAGGAGGGATAACGATGAGCAGTTCTTC.

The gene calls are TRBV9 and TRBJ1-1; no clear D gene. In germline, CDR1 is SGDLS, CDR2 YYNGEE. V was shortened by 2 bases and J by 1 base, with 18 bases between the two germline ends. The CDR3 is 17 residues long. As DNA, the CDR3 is TGTGCCAGCAGCGTTTCAACGTTTGGCAATGGGAACACTGAAGCTTTCTTT. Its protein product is CASSVSTFGNGNTEAFF.

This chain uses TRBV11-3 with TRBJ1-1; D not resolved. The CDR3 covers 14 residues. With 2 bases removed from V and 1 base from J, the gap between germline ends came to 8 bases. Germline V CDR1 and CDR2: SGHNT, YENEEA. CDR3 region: CASSLQRANTEAFF. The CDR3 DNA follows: TGTGCCAGCAGCTTACAGAGGGCGAACACTGAAGCTTTCTTT. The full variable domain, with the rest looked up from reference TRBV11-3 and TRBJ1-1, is EAGVVQSPRYKIIEKKQPVAFWCNPISGHNTLYWYLQNLGQGPELLIRYENEEAVDDSQLPKDRFSAERLKGVDSTLKIQPAELGDSAVYLCASSLQRANTEAFFGQGTRLTVV.

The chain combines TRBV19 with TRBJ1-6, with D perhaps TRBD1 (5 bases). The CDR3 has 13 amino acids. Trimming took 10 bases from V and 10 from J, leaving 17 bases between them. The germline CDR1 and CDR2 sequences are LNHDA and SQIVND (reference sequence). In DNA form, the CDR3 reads TGTGCCACCTCAGCGTGGGGCGGCTCACCCCTCCACTTT. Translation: CATSAWGGSPLHF.

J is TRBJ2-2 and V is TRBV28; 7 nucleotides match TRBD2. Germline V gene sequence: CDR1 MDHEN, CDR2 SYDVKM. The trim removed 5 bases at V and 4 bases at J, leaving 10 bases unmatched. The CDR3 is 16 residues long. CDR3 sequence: CASSPAGLHITGELFF. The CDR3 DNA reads TGTGCCAGCAGTCCCGCGGGACTACATATCACCGGGGAGCTGTTTTTT. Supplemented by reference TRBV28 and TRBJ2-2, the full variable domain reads DVKVTQSSRYLVKRTGEKVFLECVQDMDHENMFWYRQDPGLGLRLIYFSYDVKMKEKGDIPEGYSVSREKKERFSLILESASTNQTSMYLCASSPAGLHITGELFFGEGSRLTVL.

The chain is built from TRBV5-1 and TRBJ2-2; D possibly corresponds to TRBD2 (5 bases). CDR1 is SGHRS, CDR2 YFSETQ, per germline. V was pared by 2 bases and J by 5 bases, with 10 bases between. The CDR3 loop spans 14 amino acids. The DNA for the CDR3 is TGCGCCAGCAGCTTACGGGGTGGGACCGGGGAGCTGTTTTTT. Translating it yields CASSLRGGTGELFF.

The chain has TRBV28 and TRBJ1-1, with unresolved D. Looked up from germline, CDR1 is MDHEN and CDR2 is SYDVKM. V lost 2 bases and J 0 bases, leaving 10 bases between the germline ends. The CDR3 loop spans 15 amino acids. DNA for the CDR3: TGTGCCAGCAGTTTAACACCTTCATTGAACACTGAAGCTTTCTTT. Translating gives CASSLTPSLNTEAFF.

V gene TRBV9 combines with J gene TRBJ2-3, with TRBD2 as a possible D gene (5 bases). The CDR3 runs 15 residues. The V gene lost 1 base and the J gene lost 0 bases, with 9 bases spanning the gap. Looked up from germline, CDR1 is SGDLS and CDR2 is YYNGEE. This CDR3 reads CASSVRDTSTDTQYF. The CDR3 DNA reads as TGTGCCAGCAGCGTACGGGATACTAGCACAGATACGCAGTATTTT.

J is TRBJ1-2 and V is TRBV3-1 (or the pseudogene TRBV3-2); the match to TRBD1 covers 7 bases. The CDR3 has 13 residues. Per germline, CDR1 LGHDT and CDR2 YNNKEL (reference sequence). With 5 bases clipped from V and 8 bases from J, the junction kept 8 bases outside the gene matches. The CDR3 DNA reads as TGTGCCAGCAGCAAAAACAGGGGTGGCGGCTACACCTTC. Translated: CASSKNRGGGYTF.

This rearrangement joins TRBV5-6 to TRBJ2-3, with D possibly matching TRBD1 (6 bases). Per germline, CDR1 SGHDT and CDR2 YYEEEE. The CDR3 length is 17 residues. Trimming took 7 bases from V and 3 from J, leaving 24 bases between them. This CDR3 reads CASRNTKRGRGTDTQYF. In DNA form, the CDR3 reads TGTGCCAGCCGCAACACAAAACGTGGCAGGGGAACAGATACGCAGTATTTT. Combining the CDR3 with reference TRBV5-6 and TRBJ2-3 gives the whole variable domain DAGVTQSPTHLIKTRGQQVTLRCSPKSGHDTVSWYQQALGQGPQFIFQYYEEEERQRGNFPDRFSGHQFPNYSSELNVNALLLGDSALYLCASRNTKRGRGTDTQYFGPGTRLTVL.

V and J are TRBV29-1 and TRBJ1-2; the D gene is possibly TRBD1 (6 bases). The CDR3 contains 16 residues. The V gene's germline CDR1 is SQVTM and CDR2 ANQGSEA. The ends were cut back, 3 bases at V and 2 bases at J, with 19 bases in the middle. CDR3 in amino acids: CSVEGLPGHKNYGYTF. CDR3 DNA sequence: TGCAGCGTTGAGGGCCTCCCGGGACATAAGAACTATGGCTACACCTTC.

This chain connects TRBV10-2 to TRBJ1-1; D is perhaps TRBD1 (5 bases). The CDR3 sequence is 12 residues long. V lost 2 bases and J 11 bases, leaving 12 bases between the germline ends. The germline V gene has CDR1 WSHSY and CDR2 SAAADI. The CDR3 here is CASSEHGGKAFF. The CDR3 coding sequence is TGCGCCAGCAGTGAGCACGGGGGGAAGGCTTTCTTT.

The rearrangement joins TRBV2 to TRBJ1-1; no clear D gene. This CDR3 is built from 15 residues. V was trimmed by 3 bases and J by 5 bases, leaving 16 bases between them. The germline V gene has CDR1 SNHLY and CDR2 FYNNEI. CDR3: CASSEFIPGETEAFF. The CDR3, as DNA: TGTGCCAGCAGTGAGTTCATTCCGGGAGAAACTGAAGCTTTCTTT.